These T cell receptor beta chains were read from a single sample in a study of shared clonotypes between healthy human individuals. Using immunoSEQ multiplex PCR, the repertoire was profiled, and TCRdb retains in-frame clones only, with some absent. The top ten hold over 0.12% of the sample, which has roughly 2.5 million clones, around nine tenths seen once. The material sequenced was naive CD4+ T cells sorted from blood. Receptor source: a man aged 18 to 29 in good health. Each CDR3 is given with its conserved first and last residue. A D gene is named only where the DNA matches it firmly. Only some rows state a clone size, as once, few, many or a class for expanded clones.

>14|TRBJ2-2|TRBD1|once|TRBV28
CASRGQGRTGELFF
TGTGCCAGCAGGGGACAGGGGCGAACCGGGGAGCTGTTTTTT
>15|TRBJ2-5|NA|NA|TRBV25-1
CASSELRGRVETQYF
TGTGCCAGCAGTGAATTGAGGGGCAGGGTTGAGACCCAGTACTTC
>14|TRBJ2-7|NA|NA|TRBV12-1
CASSFVPGHYEQYF
TGTGCCAGCAGCTTTGTCCCAGGGCACTACGAGCAGTACTTC
>14|TRBJ2-7|NA|NA|TRBV11-2
CASRMGLPNYEQYF
TGTGCCAGCAGGATGGGTCTTCCCAACTACGAGCAGTACTTC
>16|TRBJ2-2|TRBD1|NA|TRBV4-3
CASSQDGTAYTGELFF
TGCGCCAGCAGCCAAGATGGGACAGCCTACACCGGGGAGCTGTTTTTT
>14|TRBJ1-6|NA|once|TRBV6-5
CASSYTVADSPLHF
TGTGCCAGCAGTTATACAGTTGCGGATTCACCCCTCCACTTT
>15|TRBJ2-3|NA|few|TRBV19
CASSRQSGTTDTQYF
TGTGCCAGTAGTAGACAGTCCGGGACCACAGATACGCAGTATTTT
>11|TRBJ2-1|NA|NA|TRBV18
CASSRKTEQFF
TGTGCCAGCTCCAGAAAAACTGAGCAGTTCTTC
>15|TRBJ2-3|TRBD2|NA|TRBV7-6
CASSLLAGSTDTQYF
TGTGCCAGCAGCTTACTAGCGGGGAGCACAGATACGCAGTATTTT
>17|TRBJ2-2|NA|NA|TRBV5-4
CASSLVRWEMGTGELFF
TGTGCCAGCAGCTTGGTTAGGTGGGAGATGGGCACCGGGGAGCTGTTTTTT
>15|TRBJ2-1|TRBD2|NA|TRBV10-3
CAISPGLAGNNEQFF
TGTGCCATCAGTCCCGGGCTAGCGGGGAACAATGAGCAGTTCTTC
>14|TRBJ2-7|NA|NA|TRBV7-8
CASSLQIASYEQYF
TGTGCCAGCAGCTTACAAATAGCATCCTACGAGCAGTACTTC
>14|TRBJ2-2|NA|NA|TRBV6-1
CASILQPTGGELFF
TGTGCCAGCATTCTGCAGCCCACCGGCGGGGAGCTGTTTTTT
>11|TRBJ2-3|NA|few|TRBV20-1
CSARGSGTQYF
TGCAGTGCTAGAGGGTCAGGTACGCAGTATTTT
>14|TRBJ2-1|NA|NA|TRBV18
CASSPAGTLNEQFF
TGTGCCAGCTCACCCGCCGGGACACTCAATGAGCAGTTCTTC
>14|TRBJ2-7|NA|NA|TRBV30
CAWNIGSRGNEQYF
TGTGCCTGGAATATCGGAAGTAGGGGGAACGAGCAGTACTTC
>14|TRBJ1-2|TRBD1|NA|TRBV27
CASSPAGTGVGYTF
TGTGCCAGCAGCCCCGCGGGGACAGGGGTTGGCTACACCTTC
>16|TRBJ2-2|TRBD1|NA|TRBV5-4
CASSLLTGDGTGELFF
TGTGCCAGCAGCTTGCTGACAGGGGACGGCACCGGGGAGCTGTTTTTT
>12|TRBJ1-1|NA|NA|TRBV19
CASSPGFTEAFF
TGTGCCAGTAGTCCGGGGTTCACTGAAGCTTTCTTT
>14|TRBJ1-1|NA|few|TRBV5-1
CASSLDGLGTEAFF
TGCGCCAGCAGCTTGGACGGATTAGGGACTGAAGCTTTCTTT
>12|TRBJ2-2|NA|NA|TRBV5-1
CASRMGIGELFF
TGCGCCAGCAGGATGGGGATCGGGGAGCTGTTTTTT
>15|TRBJ2-5|NA|NA|TRBV5-6
CASRPGLPWGETQYF
TGTGCCAGCAGGCCGGGGCTCCCCTGGGGAGAGACCCAGTACTTC
>18|TRBJ2-2|NA|NA|TRBV11-2
CASSKLRNIGANTGELFF
TGTGCCAGCAGCAAGCTTAGGAATATAGGGGCGAACACCGGGGAGCTGTTTTTT
>16|TRBJ1-6|NA|NA|TRBV28
CASTKSRVSYNSPLHF
TGTGCCAGCACCAAATCCAGGGTGTCCTATAATTCACCCCTCCACTTT
>13|TRBJ2-7|TRBD1|NA|TRBV6-5
CASTYIQGARQYF
TGTGCCAGCACCTACATTCAGGGGGCGAGGCAGTACTTC
>14|TRBJ2-5|NA|once|TRBV9
CASSAGGSQETQYF
TGTGCCAGCAGCGCGGGGGGCAGCCAAGAGACCCAGTACTTC
>14|TRBJ2-7|NA|NA|TRBV9
CASSLGTSAYEQYF
TGTGCCAGCAGCCTTGGGACTTCAGCCTACGAGCAGTACTTC
>14|TRBJ1-3|NA|NA|TRBV10-3
CAISDAGAGNTIYF
TGTGCCATCAGTGATGCCGGGGCTGGAAACACCATATATTTT
>15|TRBJ2-5|TRBD1|NA|TRBV25-1
CASSEGQGRIETQYF
TGTGCCAGCAGTGAAGGACAGGGTAGAATAGAGACCCAGTACTTC
>14|TRBJ2-1|TRBD2|NA|TRBV27
CASSSPTSGGRRFF
TGTGCCAGCAGTTCTCCGACTAGCGGGGGTAGGCGGTTCTTC
>15|TRBJ2-3|TRBD1|NA|TRBV11-3
CASSLGDRGTDTQYF
TGTGCCAGCAGCTTGGGGGACAGGGGAACAGATACGCAGTATTTT
>11|TRBJ2-3|NA|NA|TRBV20-1
CRASFGDTQYF
TGCAGAGCGAGTTTTGGGGATACGCAGTATTTT
>14|TRBJ1-2|NA|NA|TRBV6-6
CASSEGRGNYGYTF
TGTGCCAGCAGTGAGGGGAGGGGGAACTATGGCTACACCTTC
>12|TRBJ1-3|NA|few|TRBV29-1
CSVETVGNTIYF
TGCAGCGTTGAAACCGTTGGAAACACCATATATTTT
>15|TRBJ1-5|NA|NA|TRBV21-1
CASSKERTVCQPQHF
TGTGCCAGCAGCAAAGAAAGAACAGTATGCCAGCCCCAGCATTTT
>12|TRBJ2-7|TRBD1|NA|TRBV28
CASRDRAYEQYF
TGTGCCAGCCGGGACAGGGCCTACGAGCAGTACTTC
>15|TRBJ1-1|NA|NA|TRBV9
CASSPRVGANTEAFF
TGTGCCAGCAGCCCACGGGTGGGGGCAAACACTGAAGCTTTCTTT
>13|TRBJ2-2|NA|once|TRBV30
CAWRRGNTGELFF
TGTGCCTGGAGACGGGGCAACACCGGGGAGCTGTTTTTT
>17|TRBJ2-6|TRBD1|NA|TRBV2
CASRGTGVWFGANVLTF
TGTGCCAGCAGGGGGACAGGGGTGTGGTTTGGGGCCAACGTCCTGACTTTC
>14|TRBJ2-1|NA|NA|TRBV5-1
CASAGSLSYNEQFF
TGCGCCAGCGCAGGGTCCCTCTCCTACAATGAGCAGTTCTTC
>16|TRBJ2-1|NA|NA|TRBV29-1
CSVEGQEEGSYNEQFF
TGCAGCGTTGAAGGACAGGAGGAAGGCTCCTACAATGAGCAGTTCTTC
>14|TRBJ1-6|NA|NA|TRBV18
CASSSPGSNSPLHF
TGTGCCAGCTCATCCCCGGGCTCTAATTCACCCCTCCACTTT
>15|TRBJ1-2|NA|once|TRBV15
CATSRDVPQVDGYTF
TGTGCCACCAGCAGAGATGTCCCGCAGGTTGATGGCTACACCTTC
>15|TRBJ1-4|TRBD1|NA|TRBV18
CASSPPGGSDEKLFF
TGTGCCAGCTCACCGCCAGGGGGGAGCGATGAAAAACTGTTTTTT
>14|TRBJ2-2|NA|NA|TRBV19
CASSIPGIGGELFF
TGTGCCAGTAGTATTCCGGGGATCGGCGGGGAGCTGTTTTTT